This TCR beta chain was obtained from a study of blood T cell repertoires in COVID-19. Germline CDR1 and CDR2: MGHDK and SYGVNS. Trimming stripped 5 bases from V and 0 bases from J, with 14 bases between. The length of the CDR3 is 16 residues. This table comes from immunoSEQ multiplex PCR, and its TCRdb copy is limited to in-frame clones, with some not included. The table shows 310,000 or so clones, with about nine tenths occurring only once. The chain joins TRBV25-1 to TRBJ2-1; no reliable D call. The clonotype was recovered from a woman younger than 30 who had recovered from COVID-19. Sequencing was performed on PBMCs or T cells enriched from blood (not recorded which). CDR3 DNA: TGTGCCAGCAGTCCCAACACACAAAGCTCCTACAATGAGCAGTTCTTC. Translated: CASSPNTQSSYNEQFF.